This record looks at one T cell receptor (beta chain) sequence and its context. Its specificity is unknown. This record belongs to a study of human T cells and chemical hapten exposure. Findings and limits, study-wide: Patch test scores rose with PT1 expanded TCR counts, a positive correlation.

Time point reported: patch test 1, 2 weeks after DPC sensitization. Described treatment: therapeutic diphenylcyclopropenone sensitization with weekly scalp DPC. Alopecia patients, 18 to 70 years old and DPC-suitable, served as donors. Unseparated into fractions, whole blood served as the source from which total RNA was extracted. Germline V CDR1 and CDR2: DFQATT, SNEGSKA (reference sequence). The CDR3 length is 17 residues. J was trimmed by 2 bases and V by 1 base; bases with no gene match: 7. Using its own MiXCR run on the RACE reads, TCRdb lists one record per CDR3 protein. The sample lists 150,000 to 200,000 distinct CDR3 sequences, roughly 15% occurring once.

This receptor was taken from a young woman with alopecia areata. Some clones in this sample may be carry-over from other donors' samples. Sequencing was performed on whole blood, taken in connection with sensitization to the hapten diphenylcyclopropenone (DPC). V usage is TRBV20-1 and J usage is TRBJ1-6, with 8 bases aligning to TRBD1. The CDR3 loop reads CSARVSDRGAYNSPLHF. The CDR3, as DNA: TGCAGTGCTAGAGTCTCTGACAGGGGCGCCTATAATTCACCCCTCCACTTT.